A selection of T cell receptor beta chains follows, all from one sample in a study of regulatory T cells in long-lasting Graves disease. TCRdb reanalysed the multiplex PCR reads using MiXCR and keeps one entry per CDR3 protein. The sample has under 700,000 distinct CDR3 sequences, about 15% seen once; the top ten hold just under 25%. Another study also made use of these data, one on T cells in Graves' hyperthyroidism and ophthalmopathy.

Sequences were derived from peripheral blood mononuclear cells (PBMCs), sampled at new diagnosis, from a patient treated with antithyroid drugs. The receptor source for this set is a woman aged 40-60 years with Graves disease. The CDR3 runs from the conserved cysteine through the conserved F or W. Fields, in order: D gene, V gene, clone size, J gene, CDR3 DNA, CDR3 protein. The D gene is left open where the match is weak. Size is omitted from some rows. Given values are once, few, many or a class for expanded clones.

.	TRBV27	many	TRBJ2-1	TGTGCCAGCAGTGGCTTGCGACAGTACAATGAGCAGTTCTTC	CASSGLRQYNEQFF
TRBD1	TRBV29-1	few	TRBJ2-7	TGCAGCGTTGTGGAGGACAGGGGCTACGAGCAGTACTTC	CSVVEDRGYEQYF
.	TRBV28	many	TRBJ2-7	TGTGCCAGCGGCACCCCGGAGAGACTCTACGAGCAGTACTTC	CASGTPERLYEQYF
.	TRBV9	.	TRBJ2-1	TGTGCCAGCAGCGTAGCTGCGGGGAATGAGCAGTTCTTC	CASSVAAGNEQFF
TRBD2	TRBV7-3	.	TRBJ2-1	TGTGCCAGCAGCTCCGGGACTAGCGGGGTTGAGCAGTTCTTC	CASSSGTSGVEQFF
TRBD1	TRBV28	few	TRBJ1-2	TGTGCCAGCAGGCCGCCGACCTCACAGGGGGAGTATGGCTACACCTTC	CASRPPTSQGEYGYTF
.	TRBV7-9	few	TRBJ2-5	TGTGCCAGCAGTCACCCTGGGGGTGGGGAGACCCAGTACTTC	CASSHPGGGETQYF
TRBD1	TRBV10-3	many	TRBJ1-1	TGTGCCGCAACAAGGGGATCCGGGACAGGGCAATCTGAAGCTTTCTTT	CAATRGSGTGQSEAFF
TRBD1	TRBV12-3/TRBV12-4	many	TRBJ2-1	TGTGCCAGCAGCCGGACAGGGCAATACAATGAGCAGTTCTTC	CASSRTGQYNEQFF
TRBD2	TRBV20-1	.	TRBJ2-3	TGCAGTGCTATTCCTGGGGGACTAGCGGGGGGGCCAGATACGCAGTATTTT	CSAIPGGLAGGPDTQYF
.	TRBV28	many	TRBJ1-4	TGTGCCAGCAGTTCCTCCACCGGGGACGAAAAACTGTTTTTT	CASSSSTGDEKLFF
.	TRBV2	.	TRBJ1-2	TGTGCCATCTACCGGGACGGCGGACTCTACACCTTC	CAIYRDGGLYTF
TRBD1	TRBV7-9	few	TRBJ2-1	TGTGCCAGCAGCATACTGAGGGGGACAGGGTTTTACGATGAGCAGTTCTTC	CASSILRGTGFYDEQFF
TRBD1	TRBV5-6	.	TRBJ1-1	TGTGCCAGCAGTTACCAAGGGGGCAGAGCTTTCTTT	CASSYQGGRAFF
.	TRBV24-1	many	TRBJ2-1	TGTGCCACCGCGGCCGTGTATGAGCAGTTCTTC	CATAAVYEQFF
.	TRBV29-1	few	TRBJ2-2	TGCAGCGTTGATGTCGGGGAGCTGTTTTTT	CSVDVGELFF
.	TRBV6-2/TRBV6-3	many	TRBJ1-6	TGTGCCAGCAGTTACCTGGGAAAGGGCTCACCCCTCCACTTT	CASSYLGKGSPLHF
.	TRBV3-1	many	TRBJ2-1	TGTGCCAGCAGCCCCTGGACCGGAGAAGGGCAGTTCTTC	CASSPWTGEGQFF